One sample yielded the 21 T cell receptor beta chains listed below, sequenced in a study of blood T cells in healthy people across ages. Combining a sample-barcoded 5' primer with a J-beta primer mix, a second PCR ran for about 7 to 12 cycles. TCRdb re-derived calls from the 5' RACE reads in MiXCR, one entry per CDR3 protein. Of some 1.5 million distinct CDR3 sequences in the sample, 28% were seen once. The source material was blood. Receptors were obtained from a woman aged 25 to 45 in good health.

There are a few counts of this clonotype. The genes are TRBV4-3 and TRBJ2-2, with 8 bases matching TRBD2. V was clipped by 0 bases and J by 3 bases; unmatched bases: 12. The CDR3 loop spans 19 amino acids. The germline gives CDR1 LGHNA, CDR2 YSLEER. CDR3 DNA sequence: TGCGCCAGCAGCCAAGACGTGGGTTCGGGGGGGGCCTACACCGGGGAGCTGTTTTTT. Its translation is CASSQDVGSGGAYTGELFF.

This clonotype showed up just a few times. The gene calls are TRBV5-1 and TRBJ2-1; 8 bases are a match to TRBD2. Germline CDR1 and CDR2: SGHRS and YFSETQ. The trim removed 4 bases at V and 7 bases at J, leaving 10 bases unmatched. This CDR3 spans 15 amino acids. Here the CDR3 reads CASSLGVAGTNEQFF. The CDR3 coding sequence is TGCGCCAGCAGCCTCGGGGTAGCGGGAACGAATGAGCAGTTCTTC.

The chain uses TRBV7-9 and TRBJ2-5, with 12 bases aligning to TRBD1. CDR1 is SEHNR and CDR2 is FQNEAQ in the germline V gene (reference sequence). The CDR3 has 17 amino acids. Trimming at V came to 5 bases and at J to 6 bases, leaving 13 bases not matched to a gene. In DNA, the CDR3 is TGTGCCAGCAGCCAATCATACTGGGACAGGGGGCCAAAGACCCAGTACTTC. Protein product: CASSQSYWDRGPKTQYF. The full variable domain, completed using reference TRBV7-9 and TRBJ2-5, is DTGVSQNPRHKITKRGQNVTFRCDPISEHNRLYWYRQTLGQGPEFLTYFQNEAQLEKSRLLSDRFSAERPKGSFSTLEIQRTEQGDSAMYLCASSQSYWDRGPKTQYFGPGTRLLVL.

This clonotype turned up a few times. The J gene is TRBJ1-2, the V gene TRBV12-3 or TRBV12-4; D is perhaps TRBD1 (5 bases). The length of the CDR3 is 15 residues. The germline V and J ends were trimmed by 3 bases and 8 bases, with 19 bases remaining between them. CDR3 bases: TGTGCCAGCAGTTTTGTGAGGGGCCCGGACGACGGCTACACCTTC. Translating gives CASSFVRGPDDGYTF.

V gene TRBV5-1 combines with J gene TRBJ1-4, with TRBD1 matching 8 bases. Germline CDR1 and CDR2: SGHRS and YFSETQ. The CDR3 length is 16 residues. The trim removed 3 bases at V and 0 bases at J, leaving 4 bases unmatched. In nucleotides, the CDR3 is TGCGCCAGCAGCTCGCAGGGGGCTGCAACTAATGAAAAACTGTTTTTT. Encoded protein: CASSSQGAATNEKLFF.

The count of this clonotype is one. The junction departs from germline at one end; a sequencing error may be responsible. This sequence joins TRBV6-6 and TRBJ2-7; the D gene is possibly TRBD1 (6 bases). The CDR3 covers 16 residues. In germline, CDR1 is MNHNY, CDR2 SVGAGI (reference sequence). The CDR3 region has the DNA TGTGCCAGCAGACTTACGGCAGGGGAGAGCTCCTACGGGCAGTACTTC. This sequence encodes CASRLTAGESSYGQYF.

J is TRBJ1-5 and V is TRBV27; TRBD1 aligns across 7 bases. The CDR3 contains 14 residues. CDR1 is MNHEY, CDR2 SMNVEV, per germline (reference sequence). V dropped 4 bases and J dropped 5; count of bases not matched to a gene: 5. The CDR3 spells CASSSTGSYQPQHF. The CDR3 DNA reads TGTGCCAGCAGTTCGACAGGGAGCTATCAGCCCCAGCATTTT.

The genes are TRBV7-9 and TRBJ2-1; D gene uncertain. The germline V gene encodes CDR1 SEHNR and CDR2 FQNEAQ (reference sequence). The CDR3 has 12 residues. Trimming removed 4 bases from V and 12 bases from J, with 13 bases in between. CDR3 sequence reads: CASSSDWGRQFF. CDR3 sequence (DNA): TGTGCCAGCAGCTCCGACTGGGGTCGGCAGTTCTTC. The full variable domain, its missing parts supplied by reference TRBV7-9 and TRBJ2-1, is DTGVSQNPRHKITKRGQNVTFRCDPISEHNRLYWYRQTLGQGPEFLTYFQNEAQLEKSRLLSDRFSAERPKGSFSTLEIQRTEQGDSAMYLCASSSDWGRQFFGPGTRLTVL.

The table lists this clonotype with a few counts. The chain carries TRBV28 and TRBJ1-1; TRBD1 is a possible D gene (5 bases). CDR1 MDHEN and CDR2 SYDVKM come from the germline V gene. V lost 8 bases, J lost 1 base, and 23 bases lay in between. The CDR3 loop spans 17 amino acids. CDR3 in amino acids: CASVDLGPRRGNTEAFF. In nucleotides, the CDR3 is TGTGCCAGCGTGGACTTGGGCCCCCGGAGGGGGAACACTGAAGCTTTCTTT.

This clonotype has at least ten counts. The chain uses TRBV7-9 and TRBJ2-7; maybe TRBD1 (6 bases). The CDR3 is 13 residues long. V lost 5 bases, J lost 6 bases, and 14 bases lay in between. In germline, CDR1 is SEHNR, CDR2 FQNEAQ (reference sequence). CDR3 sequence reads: CASSQGTRGEQYF. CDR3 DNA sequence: TGTGCCAGCAGCCAGGGGACACGCGGCGAGCAGTACTTC.

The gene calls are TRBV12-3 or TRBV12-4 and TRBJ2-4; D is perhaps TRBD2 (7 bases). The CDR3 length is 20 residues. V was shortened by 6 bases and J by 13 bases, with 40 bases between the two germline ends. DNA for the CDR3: TGTGCCAGCAGCTTCTTTAGGGGGGGAGGGACGGATAGCTCCTACAATGAGCAGTACTTC. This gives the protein CASSFFRGGGTDSSYNEQYF.

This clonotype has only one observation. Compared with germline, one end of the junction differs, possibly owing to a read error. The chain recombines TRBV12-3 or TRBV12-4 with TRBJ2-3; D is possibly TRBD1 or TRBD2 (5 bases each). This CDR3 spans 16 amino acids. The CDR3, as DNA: TGTGCCAGCAGCTTGCCGTGGTTGGTCGGGGCAGATGCGCAGTATTTT. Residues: CASSLPWLVGADAQYF.

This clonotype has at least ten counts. CDR3 in amino acids: CASSFGQSGEQFF. The DNA for the CDR3 is TGTGCCAGCAGCTTTGGTCAGTCGGGTGAGCAGTTCTTC. The chain couples TRBV7-3 to TRBJ2-1, with unresolved D. In germline, CDR1 is SGHTA, CDR2 FQGTGA. The CDR3 extends over 13 amino acids. V lost 3 bases, J lost 9 bases, and 12 bases lay in between.

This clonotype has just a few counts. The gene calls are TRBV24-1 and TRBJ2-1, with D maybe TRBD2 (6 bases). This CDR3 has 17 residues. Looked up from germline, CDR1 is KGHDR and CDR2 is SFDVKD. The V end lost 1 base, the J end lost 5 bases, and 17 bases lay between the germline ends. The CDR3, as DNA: TGTGCCACCAGTGATTTCGTAAGAGGGACTGCAGACAATGAGCAGTTCTTC. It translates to CATSDFVRGTADNEQFF.

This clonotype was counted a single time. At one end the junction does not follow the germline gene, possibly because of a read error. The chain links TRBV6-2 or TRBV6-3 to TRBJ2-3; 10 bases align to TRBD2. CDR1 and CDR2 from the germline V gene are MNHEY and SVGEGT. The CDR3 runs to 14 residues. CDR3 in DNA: TGTGCCGGCAGTTTAGCGGGGGGTCCGGATACGCAGTATTTT. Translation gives CAGSLAGGPDTQYF.

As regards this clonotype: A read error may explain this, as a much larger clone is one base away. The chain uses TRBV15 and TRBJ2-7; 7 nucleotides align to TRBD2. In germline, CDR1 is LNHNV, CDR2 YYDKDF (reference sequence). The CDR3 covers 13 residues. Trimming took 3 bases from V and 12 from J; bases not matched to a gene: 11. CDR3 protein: CATSRLVGGSVYF. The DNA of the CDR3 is TGTGCCACCAGCAGGCTAGTGGGAGGGTCGGTGTACTTC.

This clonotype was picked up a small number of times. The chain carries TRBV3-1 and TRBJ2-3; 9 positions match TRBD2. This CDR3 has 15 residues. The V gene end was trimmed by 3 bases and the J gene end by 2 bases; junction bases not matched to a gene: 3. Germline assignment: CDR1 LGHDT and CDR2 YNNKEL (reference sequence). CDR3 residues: CASSHRLAATDTQYF. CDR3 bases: TGTGCCAGCAGCCACCGACTAGCGGCCACAGATACGCAGTATTTT.

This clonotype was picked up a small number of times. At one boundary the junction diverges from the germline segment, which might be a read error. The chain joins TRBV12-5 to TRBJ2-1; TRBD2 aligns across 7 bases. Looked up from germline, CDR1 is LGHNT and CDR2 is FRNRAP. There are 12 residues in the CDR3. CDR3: CTSDSSYNEQFF. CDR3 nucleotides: TGTACTAGCGATAGCTCCTACAATGAGCAGTTCTTC.

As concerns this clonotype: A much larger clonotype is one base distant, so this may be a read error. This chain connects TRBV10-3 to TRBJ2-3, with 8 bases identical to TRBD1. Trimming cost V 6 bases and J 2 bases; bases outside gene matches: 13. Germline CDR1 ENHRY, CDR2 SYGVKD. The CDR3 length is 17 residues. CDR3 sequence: CAIRPTETGASTDTQYF. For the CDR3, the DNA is TGTGCCATCAGACCCACCGAGACAGGGGCTTCCACAGATACGCAGTATTTT.

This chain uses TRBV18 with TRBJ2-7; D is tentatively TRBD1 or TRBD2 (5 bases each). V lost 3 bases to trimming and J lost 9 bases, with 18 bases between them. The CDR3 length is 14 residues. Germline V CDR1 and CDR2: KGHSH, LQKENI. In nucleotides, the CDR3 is TGTGCCAGCTCACCGGGACCCGGCTACGAGGTGCAGTACTTC. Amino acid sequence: CASSPGPGYEVQYF.

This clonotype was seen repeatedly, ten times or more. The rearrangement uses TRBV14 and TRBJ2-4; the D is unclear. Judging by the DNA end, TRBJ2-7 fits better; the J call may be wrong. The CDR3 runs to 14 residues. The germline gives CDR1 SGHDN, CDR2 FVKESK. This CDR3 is CASSQVWAIGEQYF. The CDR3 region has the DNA TGTGCCAGCAGCCAAGTTTGGGCTATTGGCGAGCAGTACTTC.